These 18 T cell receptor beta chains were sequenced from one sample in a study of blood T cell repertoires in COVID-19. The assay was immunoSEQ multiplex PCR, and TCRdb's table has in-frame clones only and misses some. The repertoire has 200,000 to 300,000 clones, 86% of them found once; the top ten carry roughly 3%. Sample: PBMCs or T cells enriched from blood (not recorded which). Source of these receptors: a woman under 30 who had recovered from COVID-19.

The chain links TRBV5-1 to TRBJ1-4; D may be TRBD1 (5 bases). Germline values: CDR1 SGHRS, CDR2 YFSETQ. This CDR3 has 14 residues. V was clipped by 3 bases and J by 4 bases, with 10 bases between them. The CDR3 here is CASSWGEHNEKLFF. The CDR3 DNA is TGCGCCAGCAGCTGGGGGGAGCATAATGAAAAACTGTTTTTT.

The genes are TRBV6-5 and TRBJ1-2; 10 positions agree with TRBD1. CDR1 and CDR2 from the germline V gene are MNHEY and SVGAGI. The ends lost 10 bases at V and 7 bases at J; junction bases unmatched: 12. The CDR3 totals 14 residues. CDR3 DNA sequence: TGTGCCACCGGACAGGGGGTCCTAGGCGTTGGCTACACCTTC. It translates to CATGQGVLGVGYTF.

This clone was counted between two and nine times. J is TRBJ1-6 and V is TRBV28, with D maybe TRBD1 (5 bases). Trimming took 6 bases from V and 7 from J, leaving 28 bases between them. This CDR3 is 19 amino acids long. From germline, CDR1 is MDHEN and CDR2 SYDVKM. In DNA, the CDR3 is TGTGCCAGCAGGCTTTACTCGGGGGGTTTAACAGGAATAAATTCACCCCTCCACTTT. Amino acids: CASRLYSGGLTGINSPLHF.

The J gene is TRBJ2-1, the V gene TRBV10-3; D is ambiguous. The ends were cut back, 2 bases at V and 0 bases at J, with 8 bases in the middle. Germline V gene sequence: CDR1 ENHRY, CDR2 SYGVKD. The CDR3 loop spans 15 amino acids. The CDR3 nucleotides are TGTGCCATCAGTGAGGACTGGAGCTCCTACAATGAGCAGTTCTTC. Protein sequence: CAISEDWSSYNEQFF.

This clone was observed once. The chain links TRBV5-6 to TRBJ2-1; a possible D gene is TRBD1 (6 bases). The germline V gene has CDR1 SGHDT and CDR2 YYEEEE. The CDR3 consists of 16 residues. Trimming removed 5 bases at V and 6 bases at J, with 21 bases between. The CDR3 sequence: CASSQRAGQWFNEQFF. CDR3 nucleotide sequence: TGTGCCAGCAGTCAGAGGGCCGGACAGTGGTTCAATGAGCAGTTCTTC.

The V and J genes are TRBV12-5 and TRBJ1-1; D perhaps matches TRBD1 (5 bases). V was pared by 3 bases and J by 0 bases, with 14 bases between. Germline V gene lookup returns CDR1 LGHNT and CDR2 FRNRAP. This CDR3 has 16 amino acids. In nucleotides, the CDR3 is TGTGCTAGTGGTTTTGGGGCGGAAGGCATGAACACTGAAGCTTTCTTT. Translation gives CASGFGAEGMNTEAFF.

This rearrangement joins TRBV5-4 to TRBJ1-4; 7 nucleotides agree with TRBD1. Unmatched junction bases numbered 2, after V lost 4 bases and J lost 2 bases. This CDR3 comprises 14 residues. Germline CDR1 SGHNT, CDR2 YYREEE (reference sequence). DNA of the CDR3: TGTGCCAGCAGCCAGGGGGTGACTAATGAAAAACTGTTTTTT. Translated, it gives CASSQGVTNEKLFF.

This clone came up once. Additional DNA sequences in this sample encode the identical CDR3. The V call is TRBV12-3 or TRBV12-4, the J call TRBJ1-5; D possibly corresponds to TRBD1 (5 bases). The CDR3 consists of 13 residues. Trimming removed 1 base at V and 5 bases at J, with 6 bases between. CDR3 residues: CASSLGGDQPQHF. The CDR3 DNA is TGTGCCAGCAGTTTAGGGGGCGATCAGCCCCAGCATTTT.

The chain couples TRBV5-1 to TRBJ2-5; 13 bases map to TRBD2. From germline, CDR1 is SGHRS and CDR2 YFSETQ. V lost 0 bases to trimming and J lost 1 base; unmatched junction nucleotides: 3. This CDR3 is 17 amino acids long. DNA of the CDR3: TGCGCCAGCAGCTTGGTGGGGACTAGCGGGGCCCAAGAGACCCAGTACTTC. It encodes CASSLVGTSGAQETQYF.

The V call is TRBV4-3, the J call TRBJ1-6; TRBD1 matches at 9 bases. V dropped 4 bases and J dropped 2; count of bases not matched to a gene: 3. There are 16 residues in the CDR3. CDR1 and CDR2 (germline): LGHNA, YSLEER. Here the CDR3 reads CASSRGTGTYNSPLHF. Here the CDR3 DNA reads TGCGCCAGCAGCCGGGGGACAGGGACCTATAATTCACCCCTCCACTTT.

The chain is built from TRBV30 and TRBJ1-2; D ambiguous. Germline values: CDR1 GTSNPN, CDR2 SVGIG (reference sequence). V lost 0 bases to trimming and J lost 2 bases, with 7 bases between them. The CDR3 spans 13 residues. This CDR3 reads CAWSVAENYGYTF. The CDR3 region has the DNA TGTGCCTGGAGTGTAGCGGAAAACTATGGCTACACCTTC.

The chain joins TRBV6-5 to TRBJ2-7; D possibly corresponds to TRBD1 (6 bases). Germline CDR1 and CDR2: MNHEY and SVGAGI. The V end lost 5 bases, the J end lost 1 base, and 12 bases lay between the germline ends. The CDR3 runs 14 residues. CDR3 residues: CASSRRTESYEQYF. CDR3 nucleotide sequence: TGTGCCAGCAGTAGACGGACAGAGTCCTACGAGCAGTACTTC.

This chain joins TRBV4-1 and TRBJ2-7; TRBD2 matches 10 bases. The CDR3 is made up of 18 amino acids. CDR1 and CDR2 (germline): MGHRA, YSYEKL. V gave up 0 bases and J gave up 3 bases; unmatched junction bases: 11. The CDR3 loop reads CASSQEPPSGLAYYEQYF. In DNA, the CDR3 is TGCGCCAGCAGCCAAGAGCCCCCCTCGGGACTAGCGTACTACGAGCAGTACTTC.

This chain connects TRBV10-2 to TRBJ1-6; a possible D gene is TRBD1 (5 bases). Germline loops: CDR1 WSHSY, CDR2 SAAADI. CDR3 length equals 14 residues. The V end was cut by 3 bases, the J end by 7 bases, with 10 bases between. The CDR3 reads CASSEMQGNSPLHF. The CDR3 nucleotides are TGCGCCAGCAGTGAAATGCAGGGAAATTCACCCCTCCACTTT.

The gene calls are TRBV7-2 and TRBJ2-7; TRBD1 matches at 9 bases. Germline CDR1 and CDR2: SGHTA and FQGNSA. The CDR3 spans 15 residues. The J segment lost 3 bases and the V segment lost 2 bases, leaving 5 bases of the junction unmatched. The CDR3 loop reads CASSLSLGQGYEQYF. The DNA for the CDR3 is TGTGCCAGCAGCTTAAGCCTGGGACAGGGCTACGAGCAGTACTTC.

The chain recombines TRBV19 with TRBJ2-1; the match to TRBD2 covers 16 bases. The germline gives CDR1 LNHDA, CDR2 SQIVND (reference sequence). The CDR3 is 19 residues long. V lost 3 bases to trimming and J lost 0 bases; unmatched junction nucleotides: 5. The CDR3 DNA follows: TGTGCCAGTAGTATGCTGGGACTAGCGGGGGGGAGCTCCTACAATGAGCAGTTCTTC. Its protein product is CASSMLGLAGGSSYNEQFF.

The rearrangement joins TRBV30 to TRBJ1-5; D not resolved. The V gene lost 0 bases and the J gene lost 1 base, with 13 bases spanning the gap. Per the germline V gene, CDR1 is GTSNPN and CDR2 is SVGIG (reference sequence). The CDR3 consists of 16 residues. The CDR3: CAWSVRVGRSNQPQHF. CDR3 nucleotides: TGTGCCTGGAGTGTACGGGTTGGCCGGAGCAATCAGCCCCAGCATTTT.

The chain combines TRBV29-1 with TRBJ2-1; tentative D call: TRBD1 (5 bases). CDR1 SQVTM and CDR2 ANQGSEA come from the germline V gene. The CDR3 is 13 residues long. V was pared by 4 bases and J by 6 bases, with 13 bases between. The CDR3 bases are TGCAGCGTTGTCGGCAGGGTAAGCAATGAGCAGTTCTTC. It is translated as CSVVGRVSNEQFF.